This T cell receptor beta chain originates from a study of shared clonotypes between healthy human individuals. Naive CD8 cells lacked CD45RO, underwent positive selection for CCR7 and left out terminally differentiated effector memory CD45RA+ cells. Per germline, CDR1 WSHSY and CDR2 SAAADI. The CDR3 runs to 12 residues. V dropped 10 bases and J dropped 6 bases, with 13 bases sitting between them. Some clones are missing from TCRdb's copy, which holds only in-frame ones; the method was immunoSEQ multiplex PCR. The sample lists about 2.1 million clones; approximately 92% were seen once. This TCR was sampled from a man aged 18 to 35 in good health. Some clones in this sample may be carry-over from other donors' samples. The sequencing sample was made of naive CD8+ T cells from PBMCs. The chain carries TRBV10-2 and TRBJ1-5; the D is unclear. CDR3 protein: CATGVLRQPQHF. As DNA, the CDR3 is TGCGCCACCGGAGTACTTCGTCAGCCCCAGCATTTT.